The text below deals with one T cell receptor beta chain. This entry is derived from a study of chronic HIV infection and antiretroviral therapy. Via MiXCR, TCRdb re-called the 5' RACE reads, giving one row per CDR3 protein. The sample holds 30,000 to 35,000 distinct CDR3 sequences, about 8.6% seen once. V shed 6 bases and J 4 bases; nucleotides not matched to a gene: 7. This CDR3 has 16 amino acids. The germline V gene encodes CDR1 ENHRY and CDR2 SYGVKD. The sample comprised peripheral blood. The receptor was isolated from an adult who had HIV and had not received antiretroviral therapy, or was an uninfected healthy control (not recorded which). V gene TRBV10-3 combines with J gene TRBJ2-2, with 11 bases matching TRBD2. CDR3 coding DNA: TGTGCCATCAGGAGAGCTAGCGGGAGGTCCACCGGGGAGCTGTTTTTT. It specifies CAIRRASGRSTGELFF.